The 24 T cell receptor beta chains given below trace back to one sample, sequenced in a study of cytomegalovirus exposure and HLA in healthy donors. 60 Vbeta and 13 Jbeta primers were used in PCR. Clones were sequenced by immunoSEQ multiplex PCR, and TCRdb holds only the in-frame ones, with some missing. The sample consists of roughly 88,000 clones, around 70% of them appearing once. The sequenced sample consisted of PBMCs. Receptors originate from a middle-aged man in good health and CMV-seronegative.

This clone turned up a few times. This chain links TRBV7-2 with TRBJ1-3; no clear D. Germline V gene lookup returns CDR1 SGHTA and CDR2 FQGNSA. CDR3 length: 15 amino acids. The germline V and J ends were trimmed by 2 bases and 1 base, with 9 bases remaining between them. The CDR3 DNA reads TGTGCCAGCAGCTTAAGTACTGCTTCTGGAAACACCATATATTTT. This codes for CASSLSTASGNTIYF. Combining the CDR3 with reference TRBV7-2 and TRBJ1-3 gives the whole variable domain GAGVSQSPSNKVTEKGKDVELRCDPISGHTALYWYRQSLGQGLEFLIYFQGNSAPDKSGLPSDRFSAERTGGSVSTLTIQRTQQEDSAVYLCASSLSTASGNTIYFGEGSWLTVV.

This CDR3 is CAWNIGTATGELFF. CDR3 DNA: TGTGCCTGGAACATCGGGACAGCTACCGGGGAGCTGTTTTTT. V and J are TRBV30 and TRBJ2-2, with 7 nucleotides matching TRBD1. This CDR3 is 14 amino acids long. Germline CDR1 reads GTSNPN; CDR2 reads SVGIG (reference sequence). J gave up 5 bases and V 4 bases, and 7 bases lay outside the gene matches.

The chain links TRBV7-8 to TRBJ1-4, with a tentative D call TRBD1 (6 bases). Per the germline V gene, CDR1 is SGHVS and CDR2 is FQNEAQ. The CDR3 covers 14 residues. V gave up 5 bases and J gave up 8 bases, with 15 bases separating them. CDR3 sequence: CASSHRDVGEKLFF. Here the CDR3 DNA reads TGTGCCAGCAGCCACAGGGATGTAGGGGAAAAACTGTTTTTT.

The chain combines TRBV10-3 with TRBJ1-5; 10 bases map to TRBD1. With 6 bases clipped from V and 0 bases from J, the junction kept 14 bases outside the gene matches. Germline V gene sequence: CDR1 ENHRY, CDR2 SYGVKD. The CDR3 extends over 19 amino acids. The CDR3 here is CAISNTKGQGTYSNQPQHF. In nucleotides, the CDR3 is TGTGCCATCAGCAATACTAAGGGACAGGGGACATATAGCAATCAGCCCCAGCATTTT.

V usage is TRBV2 and J usage is TRBJ1-1; D is undetermined. CDR3 length equals 16 residues. Germline V gene lookup returns CDR1 SNHLY and CDR2 FYNNEI. V was trimmed by 2 bases and J by 0 bases, leaving 13 bases between them. This CDR3 is CASSENSLVMNTEAFF. CDR3 coding DNA: TGTGCCAGCAGTGAAAACAGCCTTGTTATGAACACTGAAGCTTTCTTT. The entire variable domain, with the rest obtained from reference TRBV2 and TRBJ1-1, is as follows: EPEVTQTPSHQVTQMGQEVILRCVPISNHLYFYWYRQILGQKVEFLVSFYNNEISEKSEIFDDQFSVERPDGSNFTLKIRSTKLEDSAMYFCASSENSLVMNTEAFFGQGTRLTVV.

A remark on this clone: The germline gene is not matched at one end of the junction; a read error may be the cause. This chain links TRBV7-7 with TRBJ2-1; 12 nucleotides agree with TRBD2. Germline lookup yields CDR1 SSHAT and CDR2 FNYEAQ (reference sequence). This CDR3 comprises 16 residues. In DNA, the CDR3 is TGTGCTAGCAGCTTAGACGTAGGACTAGCGGGATCTGAGCAGTTCTTC. Protein: CASSLDVGLAGSEQFF.

V and J are TRBV2 and TRBJ1-5; a possible D gene is TRBD1 (5 bases). The CDR3 loop spans 12 amino acids. Germline V CDR1 and CDR2: SNHLY, FYNNEI. The germline V and J ends were trimmed by 6 bases and 7 bases, with 10 bases remaining between them. Here the CDR3 reads CASRGEGQPQHF. Written as DNA, the CDR3 is TGTGCCAGCAGGGGGGAGGGGCAGCCCCAGCATTTT.

The V gene is TRBV13, the J gene TRBJ1-1; D gene unclear. The CDR3 runs to 14 residues. The V gene's germline CDR1 is PRHDT and CDR2 FYEKMQ (reference sequence). V was clipped by 3 bases and J by 4 bases, with 12 bases between them. Here the CDR3 reads CASSLAAGGTEAFF. CDR3 sequence (DNA): TGTGCCAGCAGCTTGGCCGCGGGCGGCACTGAAGCTTTCTTT. The full variable domain, its missing parts supplied by reference TRBV13 and TRBJ1-1, is AAGVIQSPRHLIKEKRETATLKCYPIPRHDTVYWYQQGPGQDPQFLISFYEKMQSDKGSIPDRFSAQQFSDYHSELNMSSLELGDSALYFCASSLAAGGTEAFFGQGTRLTVV.

The chain recombines TRBV6-5 with TRBJ1-4; 8 bases are a match to TRBD1. This CDR3 spans 15 amino acids. Germline loops: CDR1 MNHEY, CDR2 SVGAGI. After removal of 2 bases from V and 4 bases from J, the junction contained 3 bases not matched to a gene. The CDR3 spells CASSYGDRINEKLFF. The CDR3 DNA follows: TGTGCCAGCAGTTACGGGGACAGGATTAATGAAAAACTGTTTTTT.

The chain carries TRBV9 and TRBJ2-1, with TRBD2 identical over 7 bases. Trimming at V came to 0 bases and at J to 3 bases, leaving 6 bases not matched to a gene. Germline V lookup: CDR1 SGDLS, CDR2 YYNGEE. The CDR3 runs 16 residues. CDR3 in amino acids: CASSVDGGGDYNEQFF. The DNA for the CDR3 is TGTGCCAGCAGCGTAGATGGCGGGGGAGACTACAATGAGCAGTTCTTC.

As to this clone: The junction departs from the called germline gene at one end, perhaps through a read error. The chain combines TRBV6-1 with TRBJ2-5; perhaps TRBD1 as D (6 bases). The CDR3 length is 13 residues. Per the germline V gene, CDR1 is MNHNS and CDR2 is SASEGT. DNA of the CDR3: TGTGCCAGCAGTGTACCGGGACAAGGGACCCAGTACTTC. Its protein product is CASSVPGQGTQYF.

The chain has TRBV5-1 and TRBJ2-1; 9 bases map to TRBD2. The CDR3 runs to 13 residues. V lost 7 bases, J lost 10 bases, and 9 bases stayed unmatched. Germline V lookup: CDR1 SGHRS, CDR2 YFSETQ. The CDR3 DNA reads TGCGCCAGCGATGCGGGAGGGTCCGGAGAGCAGTTCTTC. Its protein is CASDAGGSGEQFF.

A few counts support this clone. Germline is not matched at one junction end, which may reflect a read error. The chain joins TRBV30 to TRBJ1-6; tentatively, D is TRBD1 (6 bases). This CDR3 is 15 amino acids long. CDR1 GTSNPN and CDR2 SVGIG come from the germline V gene (reference sequence). The CDR3 DNA sequence: TGTGCCTGGATGGTGCCGGACAGAGAGTATTCACCCATCCACTTT. It encodes CAWMVPDREYSPIHF.

The chain carries TRBV7-3 and TRBJ2-2; 8 bases line up with TRBD1. Germline loops: CDR1 SGHTA, CDR2 FQGTGA. This CDR3 is 14 amino acids long. Trimming at V came to 6 bases and at J to 6 bases, leaving 6 bases not matched to a gene. The DNA of the CDR3 is TGTGCCAGCAGTCGGGACAGGCTCGCCGGGGAGCTGTTTTTT. Its translation: CASSRDRLAGELFF. Complete variable domain (other parts from reference TRBV7-3 and TRBJ2-2): GAGVSQTPSNKVTEKGKYVELRCDPISGHTALYWYRQSLGQGPEFLIYFQGTGAADDSGLPNDRFFAVRPEGSVSTLKIQRTERGDSAVYLCASSRDRLAGELFFGEGSRLTVL.

The chain uses TRBV4-1 and TRBJ2-2, with TRBD1 identical over 7 bases. Germline V CDR1 and CDR2: MGHRA, YSYEKL. V lost 4 bases to trimming and J lost 0 bases; unmatched junction nucleotides: 8. The CDR3 extends over 17 amino acids. DNA for the CDR3: TGCGCCAGCAGCCGTGCGGACAGGTGGCCGAACACCGGGGAGCTGTTTTTT. The encoded protein is CASSRADRWPNTGELFF.

Here the CDR3 reads CAWSIDRGLSPLHF. DNA of the CDR3: TGTGCCTGGAGTATCGACAGGGGGCTGTCACCCCTCCACTTT. The V and J genes are TRBV30 and TRBJ1-6, with 10 bases lining up with TRBD1. The CDR3 covers 14 residues. V lost 2 bases, J lost 10 bases, and 5 bases stayed unmatched. CDR1 and CDR2 from the germline V gene are GTSNPN and SVGIG (reference sequence).

The genes are TRBV9 and TRBJ2-7, with 7 bases matching TRBD1. There are 14 residues in the CDR3. Germline V gene data show CDR1 as SGDLS and CDR2 as YYNGEE. The junction had 12 bases not matched to a gene; V was cut back by 6 bases and J by 6 bases. This CDR3 reads CASTPGQYAGEQYF. The CDR3, as DNA: TGTGCCAGCACCCCGGGACAGTATGCCGGCGAGCAGTACTTC.

The chain recombines TRBV7-9 with TRBJ2-3; D gene ambiguous. The length of the CDR3 is 12 residues. CDR1 is SEHNR and CDR2 is FQNEAQ in the germline V gene (reference sequence). Between the trimmed V and J ends, which lost 0 bases and 6 bases, there was a span of 4 bases. The CDR3 is CASSLAQDTQYF. The CDR3 DNA is TGTGCCAGCAGCTTAGCGCAGGATACGCAGTATTTT.

This clone was seen a handful of times. The J gene is TRBJ2-3, the V gene TRBV5-4, with 13 bases matching TRBD2. The CDR3 has 17 residues. Germline CDR1 reads SGHNT; CDR2 reads YYREEE (reference sequence). The V segment lost 3 bases and the J segment 2 bases; nucleotides outside the gene matches: 6. CDR3 sequence reads: CASSWGGLAGPTDTQYF. The CDR3, as DNA: TGTGCCAGCAGCTGGGGGGGACTAGCGGGGCCCACAGATACGCAGTATTTT.

This clone was detected a few times. The V and J genes are TRBV6-1 and TRBJ1-4, with TRBD1 matching 11 bases. J lost 9 bases, V lost 3 bases, and 3 bases had no gene match. The CDR3 length is 14 residues. The germline V gene has CDR1 MNHNS and CDR2 SASEGT. This CDR3 is CASSEGQGGKKLFF. In nucleotides, the CDR3 is TGTGCCAGCAGTGAGGGACAGGGGGGAAAAAAACTGTTTTTT.

J is TRBJ1-1 and V is TRBV11-2, with a possible D match to TRBD1 (6 bases). The germline V gene has CDR1 SGHAT and CDR2 FQNNGV. The length of the CDR3 is 14 residues. V lost 0 bases, J lost 1 base, and 6 bases lay in between. This chain's CDR3 is CASSLEGQNTEAFF. For the CDR3, the DNA is TGTGCCAGCAGCTTAGAGGGACAGAACACTGAAGCTTTCTTT. The whole variable domain, filled in from reference TRBV11-2 and TRBJ1-1, reads EAGVAQSPRYKIIEKRQSVAFWCNPISGHATLYWYQQILGQGPKLLIQFQNNGVVDDSQLPKDRFSAERLKGVDSTLKIQPAKLEDSAVYLCASSLEGQNTEAFFGQGTRLTVV.

This chain uses TRBV14 with TRBJ1-1; no clear D. V dropped 2 bases and J dropped 8 bases, with 12 bases sitting between them. From germline, CDR1 is SGHDN and CDR2 FVKESK. This CDR3 region has 13 residues. CDR3 in DNA: TGTGCCAGCAGCCAAAGCCTACCCGGGGAAGCTTTCTTT. Its translation is CASSQSLPGEAFF.

A single count supports this clone. The gene calls are TRBV6-5 and TRBJ2-2; 10 nucleotides match TRBD2. The germline CDR1 and CDR2 sequences are MNHEY and SVGAGI. Trimming at V came to 8 bases and at J to 4 bases, leaving 7 bases not matched to a gene. The CDR3 is 15 amino acids. CDR3 in amino acids: CASGRSGGFTGELFF. The CDR3 DNA reads as TGTGCCAGCGGCCGTAGCGGGGGGTTCACCGGGGAGCTGTTTTTT.

The table lists this clone with a few counts. In nucleotides, the CDR3 is TGTGCCGCGGGGACAGGGCGGATCGGGGAGCTGTTTTTT. This encodes CAAGTGRIGELFF. The genes are TRBV19 and TRBJ2-2, with 9 bases aligning to TRBD1. Germline-derived CDR1 and CDR2 are LNHDA and SQIVND (reference sequence). V lost 11 bases to trimming and J lost 7 bases; unmatched junction nucleotides: 8. The CDR3 extends over 13 amino acids. The variable domain in full, with the rest retrieved from reference TRBV19 and TRBJ2-2, is DGGITQSPKYLFRKEGQNVTLSCEQNLNHDAMYWYRQDPGQGLRLIYYSQIVNDFQKGDIAEGYSVSREKKESFPLTVTSAQKNPTAFYLCAAGTGRIGELFFGEGSRLTVL.